One sample yielded the 11 T cell receptor beta chains listed below, sequenced in a study of spatial heterogeneity in lung cancer. Each CDR3 protein gets one entry after TCRdb re-called the 5' RACE reads with MiXCR. Of under 100,000 distinct CDR3 sequences in the sample, 7% to 9% were seen once. This sample's time point: sample taken at primary tumor resection. The input material, whole RNA from tumor, nontumor lung or frozen PBMC, was sequenced unsorted. Sequenced here: PBMCs, sampled at surgery. These receptors originate from a male donor with early-stage non-small cell lung cancer.

This chain links TRBV12-3 or TRBV12-4 with TRBJ1-6; D gene ambiguous. The CDR3 extends over 12 amino acids. V lost 5 bases, J lost 10 bases, and 9 bases lay in between. CDR3 loop: CASSLLSSPLHF. The CDR3 region has the DNA TGTGCCAGCAGTCTTCTCTCCTCACCCCTCCACTTT.

This clonotype was recorded a few times. The rearrangement links TRBV4-3 to TRBJ1-1, with unresolved D. The germline V gene has CDR1 LGHNA and CDR2 YSLEER. Trimming removed 2 bases from V and 4 bases from J, with 11 bases in between. CDR3 length: 14 residues. Here the CDR3 reads CASSQRSGVTEAFF. Here the CDR3 DNA reads TGCGCCAGCAGCCAACGCTCTGGAGTCACTGAAGCTTTCTTT.

This clonotype was recorded many times. The chain recombines TRBV11-3 with TRBJ2-5, with 7 bases matching TRBD2. Germline CDR1 reads SGHNT; CDR2 reads YENEEA. The CDR3 is 16 amino acids. V gave up 1 base and J gave up 1 base; unmatched junction bases: 6. CDR3 nucleotide sequence: TGTGCCAGCAGCTTAGGAGTGGCGGGAGTCCAAGAGACCCAGTACTTC. Translating it yields CASSLGVAGVQETQYF.

This clonotype was counted many times. V gene TRBV20-1 combines with J gene TRBJ1-1, with D perhaps matching TRBD1 (6 bases). From germline, CDR1 is DFQATT and CDR2 SNEGSKA (reference sequence). The CDR3 is 13 amino acids. The V end was cut by 5 bases, the J end by 1 base, with 11 bases between. In nucleotides, the CDR3 is TGCAGTGCTCCAGGGGAGGCGAACACTGAAGCTTTCTTT. Translation gives CSAPGEANTEAFF.

In this sample, this clonotype turned up a few times. The chain joins TRBV28 to TRBJ2-5, with D possibly TRBD2 on 6 matching bases. The CDR3 is 15 amino acids. V was trimmed by 5 bases and J by 5 bases, leaving 18 bases between them. The germline V gene has CDR1 MDHEN and CDR2 SYDVKM. CDR3 sequence (DNA): TGTGCCAGCAGTCTCGGGGGAGGCGGAGGGGAGACCCAGTACTTC. Residues: CASSLGGGGGETQYF.

The CDR3 sequence: CASRAIKAGDNNEQFF. For the CDR3, the DNA is TGTGCCAGCAGAGCAATTAAAGCGGGAGACAACAATGAGCAGTTCTTC. The chain recombines TRBV6-1 with TRBJ2-1; 8 bases map to TRBD2. This CDR3 comprises 16 residues. Germline CDR1 MNHNS, CDR2 SASEGT. V lost 6 bases to trimming and J lost 5 bases; unmatched junction nucleotides: 12.

The table lists this clonotype with many counts. This chain links TRBV18 with TRBJ2-3; possibly TRBD1 or TRBD2 for D (5 bases each). The CDR3 runs 14 residues. Germline-derived CDR1 and CDR2 are KGHSH and LQKENI. V lost 3 bases to trimming and J lost 6 bases, with 13 bases between them. CDR3 amino acids: CASSPQSGPDTQYF. CDR3 bases: TGTGCCAGCTCACCGCAGTCGGGGCCGGATACGCAGTATTTT.

This clonotype has more than one count but fewer than ten. The J gene is TRBJ2-1, the V gene TRBV4-3; no clear D. The V end was cut by 1 base, the J end by 2 bases, with 6 bases between. The CDR3 is 14 residues long. Germline V CDR1 and CDR2: LGHNA, YSLEER. This chain's CDR3 is CASSQGRTYNEQFF. The CDR3 bases are TGCGCCAGCAGCCAAGGGAGAACCTACAATGAGCAGTTCTTC.

The chain recombines TRBV3-1 with TRBJ2-7; maybe TRBD2 (5 bases). Germline lookup yields CDR1 LGHDT and CDR2 YNNKEL (reference sequence). The CDR3 loop spans 15 amino acids. The V gene lost 5 bases and the J gene lost 5 bases, with 19 bases spanning the gap. Here the CDR3 DNA reads TGTGCCAGCAGCTCCCAGGAGGTGGCTGGAAACGAGCAGTACTTC. Amino acids: CASSSQEVAGNEQYF.

The chain joins TRBV2 to TRBJ2-3; 10 positions match TRBD1. Germline V gene sequence: CDR1 SNHLY, CDR2 FYNNEI. The CDR3 is 12 amino acids. Trimming cost V 5 bases and J 8 bases; bases outside gene matches: 1. CDR3: CASSRDRGTQYF. The CDR3 DNA follows: TGTGCCAGCAGTCGGGACAGGGGTACGCAGTATTTT.

CDR3 protein: CASSFPGAETQYF. DNA for the CDR3: TGTGCCAGCAGTTTCCCGGGAGCAGAGACCCAGTACTTC. V is TRBV6-5 and J is TRBJ2-5; a possible D gene is TRBD2 (6 bases). The germline CDR1 and CDR2 sequences are MNHEY and SVGAGI. With 4 bases removed from V and 4 bases from J, the gap between germline ends came to 10 bases. CDR3 length equals 13 residues.